The 28 T cell receptor beta chains presented below share a single source sample, sequenced in a study of T cells after yellow fever vaccination. TCRdb analysed the 5' RACE reads with MiXCR anew, one entry per CDR3 protein. The sample holds over 110,000 distinct CDR3 sequences, 6.5% to 8.5% seen once. Sequenced here: CD4+ T cells sorted from PBMCs, sampled 5 days after the yellow fever booster vaccination. All receptors derive from a man in his thirties or forties who received the YFV17D yellow fever vaccine.

This clonotype was observed at least ten times. The V gene is TRBV5-1, the J gene TRBJ2-3; no definite D call. Germline CDR1 and CDR2: SGHRS and YFSETQ. Trimming left V 4 bases short and J 2 bases short, with 11 bases between. The CDR3 totals 14 residues. CDR3 sequence: CASSVRSITDTQYF. The CDR3 DNA sequence: TGCGCCAGCAGCGTCCGGTCGATCACAGATACGCAGTATTTT.

Many counts were recorded for this clonotype. CDR3: CASSLVRQNTDTQYF. The CDR3 coding sequence is TGCGCCAGCAGCTTGGTAAGGCAGAACACAGATACGCAGTATTTT. The rearrangement links TRBV5-1 to TRBJ2-3, with D unresolved. CDR3 length equals 15 residues. Germline CDR1 is SGHRS and CDR2 is YFSETQ. V was clipped by 0 bases and J by 2 bases, with 10 bases between them. Full variable domain (remainder filled in from reference TRBV5-1 and TRBJ2-3): KAGVTQTPRYLIKTRGQQVTLSCSPISGHRSVSWYQQTPGQGLQFLFEYFSETQRNKGNFPGRFSGRQFSNSRSEMNVSTLELGDSALYLCASSLVRQNTDTQYFGPGTRLTVL.

This clonotype was seen ten or more times. The rearrangement links TRBV7-8 to TRBJ2-2; a weak D match, TRBD2 (5 bases). The length of the CDR3 is 16 residues. Deletions cut 2 bases from V and 2 bases from J, with 12 bases between. Per the germline V gene, CDR1 is SGHVS and CDR2 is FQNEAQ. The CDR3 DNA reads TGTGCCAGCAGCTTACGCGGGTACCCTAACACCGGGGAGCTGTTTTTT. It yields the protein CASSLRGYPNTGELFF.

This clonotype was counted ten times or more. The chain recombines TRBV28 with TRBJ2-2; D remains unclear. Germline CDR1 and CDR2: MDHEN and SYDVKM. CDR3 length equals 16 residues. V was clipped by 8 bases and J by 1 base, with 17 bases between them. For the CDR3, the DNA is TGTGCCAGCGCCGGATTTTGGGATATGAACACCGGGGAGCTGTTTTTT. It yields the protein CASAGFWDMNTGELFF.

The sample holds a few counts of this clonotype. This rearrangement joins TRBV18 to TRBJ2-2, with D perhaps matching TRBD2 (5 bases). This CDR3 is built from 16 residues. Trimming stripped 3 bases from V and 5 bases from J, with 16 bases between. The germline CDR1 and CDR2 sequences are KGHSH and LQKENI. CDR3 amino acids: CASSPQKPRGTGELFF. In DNA form, the CDR3 reads TGTGCCAGCTCACCCCAAAAACCTCGCGGGACCGGGGAGCTGTTTTTT.

This clonotype was observed many times. The rearrangement uses TRBV5-6 and TRBJ2-5; tentatively, D is TRBD1 or TRBD2 (5 bases each). The germline V gene has CDR1 SGHDT and CDR2 YYEEEE. V dropped 5 bases and J dropped 5 bases, with 13 bases sitting between them. The CDR3 has 13 residues. CDR3 sequence reads: CASRLGTYETQYF. The CDR3, as DNA: TGTGCCAGCAGGCTAGGGACCTATGAGACCCAGTACTTC.

In its sample, this clonotype was seen a few times. The rearrangement uses TRBV9 and TRBJ2-5, with 8 bases matching TRBD2. Unmatched junction bases numbered 8, after V lost 0 bases and J lost 4 bases. The CDR3 runs 16 residues. CDR1 SGDLS and CDR2 YYNGEE come from the germline V gene. The CDR3 region has the DNA TGTGCCAGCAGCGTAGGAATAGCGGGGCCTTCAGAGACCCAGTACTTC. As protein: CASSVGIAGPSETQYF.

As concerns this clonotype: A much bigger clone sits one base away, suggesting this may be a read error. The V and J genes are TRBV25-1 and TRBJ2-2, with 8 nucleotides matching TRBD1. Germline V gives CDR1 MGHDK, CDR2 SYGVNS. The CDR3 is 15 amino acids. The V segment lost 5 bases and the J segment 6 bases; nucleotides outside the gene matches: 8. CDR3 sequence: CASSKWVQGAGELFF. Written as DNA, the CDR3 is TGTGCCAGCAGTAAATGGGTACAGGGGGCCGGGGAGCTGTTTTTT.

The sample holds many counts of this clonotype. The chain combines TRBV7-9 with TRBJ1-4, with D unresolved. The CDR3 consists of 14 residues. Trimming left V 1 base short and J 6 bases short, with 9 bases between. Germline CDR1 is SEHNR and CDR2 is FQNEAQ (reference sequence). This chain's CDR3 is CASSLGAGDEKLFF. In DNA, the CDR3 is TGTGCCAGCAGCTTAGGGGCGGGCGATGAAAAACTGTTTTTT.

This clonotype has at least ten counts. The chain has TRBV12-3 or TRBV12-4 and TRBJ2-3; D gene ambiguous. Between the trimmed V and J ends, which lost 1 base and 2 bases, there was a span of 4 bases. The CDR3 has 13 residues. The CDR3 bases are TGTGCCAGCAGTTTAGGAGCCACAGATACGCAGTATTTT. Amino acid sequence: CASSLGATDTQYF.

This clonotype was picked up many times. The chain joins TRBV5-5 to TRBJ2-2; D gene uncertain. From germline, CDR1 is SGHKS and CDR2 YYEKEE (reference sequence). The CDR3 length is 16 residues. V was cut by 4 bases and J by 1 base, with 14 bases left in between. The CDR3 here is CASSPPGPQNTGELFF. CDR3 coding DNA: TGTGCCAGCAGCCCACCAGGACCCCAGAACACCGGGGAGCTGTTTTTT.

This clonotype was counted many times. This chain links TRBV3-1 with TRBJ2-1; 8 bases agree with TRBD1. V gave up 2 bases and J gave up 8 bases; unmatched junction bases: 11. CDR3 size: 16 residues. Germline CDR1 is LGHDT and CDR2 is YNNKEL (reference sequence). As DNA, the CDR3 is TGTGCCAGCAGCCAACGTCGAACAGGGGGACAGGATGAGCAGTTCTTC. Amino acid sequence: CASSQRRTGGQDEQFF.

This clonotype was seen only a few times. The genes are TRBV5-4 and TRBJ2-2; TRBD2 might be the D (6 bases). CDR1 SGHNT and CDR2 YYREEE come from the germline V gene (reference sequence). The CDR3 is made up of 14 amino acids. Trimming removed 4 bases at V and 7 bases at J, with 14 bases between. The CDR3 region has the DNA TGTGCCAGCAGCCCCGGGACTCACGACGGGGAGCTGTTTTTT. This translates into CASSPGTHDGELFF. Based on the CDR3 plus reference TRBV5-4 and TRBJ2-2, the full variable domain is ETGVTQSPTHLIKTRGQQVTLRCSSQSGHNTVSWYQQALGQGPQFIFQYYREEENGRGNFPPRFSGLQFPNYSSELNVNALELDDSALYLCASSPGTHDGELFFGEGSRLTVL.

This clonotype was seen at least ten times. The chain links TRBV15 to TRBJ1-5; no reliable D call. CDR1 LNHNV and CDR2 YYDKDF come from the germline V gene (reference sequence). Trimming removed 5 bases at V and 4 bases at J, with 15 bases between. This CDR3 comprises 15 residues. CDR3 sequence: CATSLGVAENQPQHF. The CDR3 DNA follows: TGTGCCACCAGCCTCGGGGTCGCCGAGAATCAGCCCCAGCATTTT.

This clonotype was seen ten or more times. The genes are TRBV7-2 and TRBJ1-2; no reliable D call. V was clipped by 2 bases and J by 8 bases, with 12 bases between them. The CDR3 totals 13 residues. In germline, CDR1 is SGHTA, CDR2 FQGNSA. CDR3 amino acids: CASSLPRYGGYTF. In nucleotides, the CDR3 is TGTGCCAGCAGCTTACCACGGTACGGGGGCTACACCTTC.

This clonotype was observed many times. The V gene is TRBV3-1, the J gene TRBJ2-5, with D hard to call. CDR3 length equals 15 residues. Germline CDR1 is LGHDT and CDR2 is YNNKEL (reference sequence). V lost 1 base and J 4 bases, leaving 13 bases between the germline ends. CDR3 amino acids: CASSQGRLVGETQYF. In nucleotides, the CDR3 is TGTGCCAGCAGCCAAGGGCGGCTCGTCGGAGAGACCCAGTACTTC.

This clonotype was recorded at least ten times. The J gene is TRBJ1-1, the V gene TRBV12-3 or TRBV12-4, with D possibly being TRBD1 (6 bases). The ends were cut back, 6 bases at V and 1 base at J, with 12 bases in the middle. This CDR3 region has 14 residues. Here the CDR3 reads CASSWGGSNTEAFF. Here the CDR3 DNA reads TGTGCCAGCAGCTGGGGGGGCTCGAACACTGAAGCTTTCTTT.

In the case of this clonotype: A much larger clone sits a single nucleotide away, making a read error possible. This chain uses TRBV19 with TRBJ2-5; no clear D gene. Germline lookup yields CDR1 LNHDA and CDR2 SQIVND (reference sequence). The CDR3 loop spans 14 amino acids. V was trimmed by 3 bases and J by 5 bases, leaving 13 bases between them. The CDR3 nucleotides are TGTGCCAGTAGTATTCCGACCCAAATGGAGACCCAGTACTTC. This codes for CASSIPTQMETQYF.

This clonotype was seen at least ten times. This chain joins TRBV30 and TRBJ2-1; D is uncertain. CDR3 length: 11 amino acids. Trimming removed 2 bases from V and 6 bases from J, with 5 bases in between. CDR1 and CDR2 (germline): GTSNPN, SVGIG (reference sequence). CDR3 bases: TGTGCCTGGAGTTTCTCCAATGAGCAGTTCTTC. This sequence encodes CAWSFSNEQFF.

This clonotype was observed many times. The chain joins TRBV7-2 to TRBJ2-5, with 7 bases that match TRBD1. The CDR3 runs to 15 residues. Germline V gives CDR1 SGHTA, CDR2 FQGNSA. The V gene end was trimmed by 4 bases and the J gene end by 5 bases; junction bases not matched to a gene: 10. The DNA of the CDR3 is TGTGCCAGCAGCTCCACAGGGGTTCTGGGGGAGACCCAGTACTTC. Protein: CASSSTGVLGETQYF. Drawing the rest from reference TRBV7-2 and TRBJ2-5, the complete variable domain is GAGVSQSPSNKVTEKGKDVELRCDPISGHTALYWYRQSLGQGLEFLIYFQGNSAPDKSGLPSDRFSAERTGGSVSTLTIQRTQQEDSAVYLCASSSTGVLGETQYFGPGTRLLVL.

This clonotype was detected ten times or more. The rearrangement uses TRBV7-2 and TRBJ2-1; no clear D. The V gene's germline CDR1 is SGHTA and CDR2 FQGNSA. This CDR3 has 13 residues. V lost 1 base to trimming and J lost 8 bases, with 9 bases between them. CDR3 DNA: TGTGCCAGCAGCTTAGAGGCAGCGCATGAGCAGTTCTTC. Amino acid sequence: CASSLEAAHEQFF.

This clonotype came up many times. V gene TRBV10-3 combines with J gene TRBJ1-5; the D gene is possibly TRBD1 (6 bases). This CDR3 is 13 amino acids long. CDR1 is ENHRY, CDR2 SYGVKD, per germline. V was pared by 11 bases and J by 4 bases, with 15 bases between. DNA for the CDR3: TGTGCCGCAACAGGGATAGAAAATCAGCCCCAGCATTTT. Translated: CAATGIENQPQHF.

In its sample, this clonotype was seen a few times. The gene calls are TRBV21-1 and TRBJ2-1; the table's D call, TRBD2, has no DNA check behind it. TRBV21-1 is classified as a pseudogene. The CDR3 loop spans 14 amino acids. CDR3 sequence reads: CASIRGGSYNEQFF. CDR3 nucleotides: TGTGCCAGCATTCGCGGCGGGAGTTACAATGAGCAGTTCTTC.

This clonotype was seen ten or more times. The chain links TRBV12-3 or TRBV12-4 to TRBJ1-3; D remains unclear. CDR3 length equals 15 residues. The V gene lost 1 base and the J gene lost 0 bases, with 7 bases spanning the gap. In nucleotides, the CDR3 is TGTGCCAGCAGTTTAGGCCTGCACTCTGGAAACACCATATATTTT. It translates to CASSLGLHSGNTIYF.

This clonotype was detected many times. The chain joins TRBV7-2 to TRBJ1-6, with 7 bases aligning to TRBD1. In germline, CDR1 is SGHTA, CDR2 FQGNSA. The CDR3 consists of 16 residues. The V and J ends lost 5 bases and 5 bases, in that order; junction bases with no gene match: 9. CDR3 residues: CASSPPPGQHNSPLHF. CDR3 coding DNA: TGTGCCAGCAGCCCGCCCCCGGGACAGCATAATTCACCCCTCCACTTT.

This clonotype was counted many times. The J gene is TRBJ2-7, the V gene TRBV15, with D possibly being TRBD1 (5 bases). The CDR3 loop spans 17 amino acids. The germline V gene has CDR1 LNHNV and CDR2 YYDKDF (reference sequence). With 5 bases removed from V and 0 bases from J, the gap between germline ends came to 20 bases. The chain's CDR3 is CATSPHSLTVGSYEQYF. The CDR3 nucleotides read TGTGCCACCAGCCCACATTCCTTGACAGTAGGCTCCTACGAGCAGTACTTC.

V and J are TRBV3-1 and TRBJ2-6; 8 bases match TRBD2. Germline values: CDR1 LGHDT, CDR2 YNNKEL (reference sequence). V was clipped by 11 bases and J by 0 bases; unmatched bases: 18. The CDR3 spans 19 residues. In nucleotides, the CDR3 is TGTGCCTTCAGTTCATTTTGGACTAGCTCGTTCTCTGGGGCCAACGTCCTGACTTTC. The encoded protein is CAFSSFWTSSFSGANVLTF.

In this sample, this clonotype turned up many times. The chain links TRBV7-3 to TRBJ2-7, with a possible D match to TRBD1 (6 bases). Trimming removed 5 bases at V and 4 bases at J, with 18 bases between. Germline V gives CDR1 SGHTA, CDR2 FQGTGA. This CDR3 comprises 15 residues. The chain's CDR3 is CASSLSRGHVYEQYF. The DNA for the CDR3 is TGTGCCAGCAGCCTCTCCAGGGGTCACGTATACGAGCAGTACTTC. Based on the CDR3 plus reference TRBV7-3 and TRBJ2-7, the full variable domain is GAGVSQTPSNKVTEKGKYVELRCDPISGHTALYWYRQSLGQGPEFLIYFQGTGAADDSGLPNDRFFAVRPEGSVSTLKIQRTERGDSAVYLCASSLSRGHVYEQYFGPGTRLTVT.